A single sample gave rise to the 19 T cell receptor beta chains below, sequenced in a study of blood T cell repertoires in COVID-19. Libraries were prepared by immunoSEQ multiplex PCR; TCRdb keeps only in-frame clonotypes and omits some of them. The table has approximately 120,000 clones, 86% seen once. Material for sequencing was peripheral blood. The source of these receptors is a human donor in a cohort sampled during active COVID-19.

The rearrangement joins TRBV9 to TRBJ1-3; D not certain. Germline CDR1 reads SGDLS; CDR2 reads YYNGEE. The CDR3 consists of 15 residues. V lost 2 bases and J 0 bases, leaving 9 bases between the germline ends. CDR3: CASSVEQLSGNTIYF. CDR3 sequence (DNA): TGTGCCAGCAGCGTGGAACAGCTCTCTGGAAACACCATATATTTT.

The rearrangement uses TRBV19 and TRBJ2-2; possibly TRBD2 for D (5 bases). This CDR3 region has 16 residues. Germline V CDR1 and CDR2: LNHDA, SQIVND (reference sequence). Trimming removed 3 bases from V and 2 bases from J, with 13 bases in between. CDR3 bases: TGTGCCAGTAGTATCTGGGCTAGCTCCAACACCGGGGAGCTGTTTTTT. Amino acid sequence: CASSIWASSNTGELFF.

The chain joins TRBV19 to TRBJ2-3; 10 bases line up with TRBD2. This CDR3 spans 14 amino acids. The V gene end was trimmed by 7 bases and the J gene end by 0 bases; junction bases not matched to a gene: 1. The germline CDR1 and CDR2 sequences are LNHDA and SQIVND (reference sequence). CDR3 in amino acids: CASIAGGSTDTQYF. CDR3 DNA: TGTGCCAGTATAGCGGGAGGCAGCACAGATACGCAGTATTTT.

The CDR3 spells CASSPGRAPETQYF. The CDR3 DNA reads TGTGCCAGCTCACCTGGCAGGGCCCCAGAGACCCAGTACTTC. V is TRBV18 and J is TRBJ2-5; weak D call: TRBD1 (5 bases). Trimming stripped 3 bases from V and 4 bases from J, with 12 bases between. Germline V gene lookup returns CDR1 KGHSH and CDR2 LQKENI. The CDR3 is made up of 14 amino acids.

The chain is built from TRBV7-9 and TRBJ2-1; 11 nucleotides line up with TRBD2. Germline V lookup: CDR1 SEHNR, CDR2 FQNEAQ (reference sequence). V lost 7 bases and J lost 6; bases outside the gene matches: 8. CDR3 length equals 15 residues. The CDR3 DNA reads TGTGCCAGCACACTAGCGGGAGTAAGAGGCAATGAGCAGTTCTTC. It yields the protein CASTLAGVRGNEQFF.

J is TRBJ2-7 and V is TRBV5-1; the D gene is possibly TRBD1 (6 bases). The V end lost 0 bases, the J end lost 4 bases, and 11 bases lay between the germline ends. CDR1 is SGHRS and CDR2 is YFSETQ in the germline V gene. This CDR3 contains 14 residues. The CDR3 is CASSLAGVGYEQYF. In DNA form, the CDR3 reads TGCGCCAGCAGCTTGGCAGGGGTGGGGTACGAGCAGTACTTC. Variable domain in full (rest from reference TRBV5-1 and TRBJ2-7): KAGVTQTPRYLIKTRGQQVTLSCSPISGHRSVSWYQQTPGQGLQFLFEYFSETQRNKGNFPGRFSGRQFSNSRSEMNVSTLELGDSALYLCASSLAGVGYEQYFGPGTRLTVT.

The chain is built from TRBV6-2 or TRBV6-3 and TRBJ2-5; 10 bases are a match to TRBD2. The J segment lost 4 bases and the V segment lost 4 bases, leaving 9 bases of the junction unmatched. Looked up from germline, CDR1 is MNHEY and CDR2 is SVGEGT. The CDR3 sequence is 16 residues long. CDR3 loop: CASSSPRLAGVETQYF. The CDR3 bases are TGTGCCAGCAGTTCCCCCAGGCTAGCGGGAGTAGAGACCCAGTACTTC.

V gene TRBV19 combines with J gene TRBJ2-1, with 13 bases fitting TRBD2. Per germline, CDR1 LNHDA and CDR2 SQIVND (reference sequence). Unmatched junction bases numbered 13, after V lost 7 bases and J lost 10 bases. This CDR3 spans 16 amino acids. Here the CDR3 reads CASKPGTSGMSGEQFF. DNA for the CDR3: TGTGCCAGTAAGCCAGGGACTAGCGGGATGTCAGGGGAGCAGTTCTTC.

The chain combines TRBV18 with TRBJ1-1; a weak D match, TRBD1 (6 bases). V was trimmed by 3 bases and J by 8 bases, leaving 10 bases between them. This CDR3 is built from 12 residues. Germline V gives CDR1 KGHSH, CDR2 LQKENI. The CDR3 region has the DNA TGTGCCAGCTCACCTATCCAGGGGGAAGCTTTCTTT. This sequence encodes CASSPIQGEAFF.

This chain links TRBV2 with TRBJ2-1; 10 nucleotides agree with TRBD1. J lost 3 bases, V lost 7 bases, and 3 bases had no gene match. The CDR3 loop spans 14 amino acids. CDR1 SNHLY and CDR2 FYNNEI come from the germline V gene. The chain's CDR3 is CASNGDRGYNEQFF. The CDR3 DNA follows: TGTGCCAGCAATGGGGACAGGGGCTACAATGAGCAGTTCTTC.

CDR3 in amino acids: CASGEYTGELFF. As DNA, the CDR3 is TGTGCCAGCGGAGAGTACACCGGGGAGCTGTTTTTT. The chain couples TRBV12-3 or TRBV12-4 to TRBJ2-2, with D unclear. The CDR3 has 12 residues. Trimming took off 8 bases at V and 3 bases at J, with 7 bases between the two ends.

V usage is TRBV6-5 and J usage is TRBJ2-7; possible D gene TRBD2, 5 bases. Germline CDR1 MNHEY, CDR2 SVGAGI. The CDR3 runs 13 residues. V lost 5 bases and J 1 base, leaving 9 bases between the germline ends. CDR3 nucleotides: TGTGCCAGCAGTAAACTAGAATCCTACGAGCAGTACTTC. It encodes CASSKLESYEQYF.

The DNA for the CDR3 is TGTGCCAGCAGCCACCGGACTAGCGGTAACTACGAGCAGTACTTC. Translation gives CASSHRTSGNYEQYF. The chain employs TRBV5-5 and TRBJ2-7; TRBD2 matches 10 bases. Trimming at V came to 4 bases and at J to 3 bases, leaving 7 bases not matched to a gene. Germline V lookup: CDR1 SGHKS, CDR2 YYEKEE (reference sequence). This CDR3 has 15 amino acids.

J is TRBJ1-1 and V is TRBV10-1; D gene uncertain. Trimming stripped 3 bases from V and 1 base from J, with 6 bases between. CDR3 size: 13 residues. Germline CDR1 reads WNHNN; CDR2 reads SYGVQD (reference sequence). The CDR3 DNA reads TGCGCCAGCAGTGACCCGGGGAACACTGAAGCTTTCTTT. Protein sequence: CASSDPGNTEAFF.

The chain links TRBV10-1 to TRBJ2-7; the match to TRBD1 covers 8 bases. Trimming at V came to 3 bases and at J to 5 bases, leaving 6 bases not matched to a gene. CDR1 WNHNN and CDR2 SYGVQD come from the germline V gene (reference sequence). The CDR3 is 14 residues long. The CDR3 DNA follows: TGCGCCAGCAGTGATTGGGACAGGCCCCACGAGCAGTACTTC. Its translation is CASSDWDRPHEQYF.

The chain is built from TRBV28 and TRBJ1-2; D perhaps matches TRBD1 (5 bases). From germline, CDR1 is MDHEN and CDR2 SYDVKM. The V end was cut by 4 bases, the J end by 6 bases, with 15 bases between. The CDR3 length is 14 residues. The CDR3 loop reads CASSSSTQGHGYTF. DNA of the CDR3: TGTGCCAGCAGTTCCTCTACTCAGGGTCATGGCTACACCTTC.

The chain is built from TRBV6-2 or TRBV6-3 and TRBJ2-7; D not resolved. This CDR3 contains 15 residues. In germline, CDR1 is MNHEY, CDR2 SVGEGT. V dropped 0 bases and J dropped 2 bases, with 11 bases sitting between them. The CDR3 protein is CASSYSTQVPYEQYF. CDR3 nucleotides: TGTGCCAGCAGTTACTCGACCCAGGTGCCCTACGAGCAGTACTTC.

The chain links TRBV18 to TRBJ1-1; D might be TRBD1 (5 bases). The CDR3 contains 16 residues. V lost 3 bases to trimming and J lost 1 base, with 15 bases between them. Germline V gene data show CDR1 as KGHSH and CDR2 as LQKENI. CDR3: CASSPNQGIRNTEAFF. The CDR3, as DNA: TGTGCCAGCTCACCGAATCAGGGAATAAGGAACACTGAAGCTTTCTTT. The variable domain in full, completed from reference TRBV18 and TRBJ1-1, reads NAGVMQNPRHLVRRRGQEARLRCSPMKGHSHVYWYRQLPEEGLKFMVYLQKENIIDESGMPKERFSAEFPKEGPSILRIQQVVRGDSAAYFCASSPNQGIRNTEAFFGQGTRLTVV.

V is TRBV24-1 and J is TRBJ1-2, with unresolved D. The V and J ends lost 0 bases and 6 bases respectively, with 7 bases between them. Germline CDR1 KGHDR, CDR2 SFDVKD. CDR3 length equals 13 residues. The CDR3 protein is CATSDLNQNGYTF. CDR3 coding DNA: TGTGCCACCAGTGATTTGAACCAGAATGGCTACACCTTC.